The 19 T cell receptor beta chains given below trace back to one sample, sequenced in a study of somatic mutations in cytotoxic T cells in rheumatoid arthritis. Some clones are missing from TCRdb's copy, which holds only in-frame ones; the method was immunoSEQ multiplex PCR. The sample has 27,000 or so clones, around 84% seen once; the top ten hold roughly a tenth. The sample comprised CD8+ T cells sorted from blood. The receptors come from an adult with rheumatoid arthritis.

This clone showed up just once. The V gene is TRBV27, the J gene TRBJ1-4, with 9 bases identical to TRBD1. The CDR3 consists of 14 residues. V was pared by 7 bases and J by 8 bases, with 8 bases of the junction left unmatched. The germline V gene encodes CDR1 MNHEY and CDR2 SMNVEV (reference sequence). The CDR3 sequence: CASTSGQGREKLFF. In nucleotides, the CDR3 is TGTGCCAGCACTTCGGGACAGGGAAGGGAAAAACTGTTTTTT.

This chain uses TRBV5-1 with TRBJ2-1; tentative D call: TRBD1 (7 bases). With 1 base removed from V and 6 bases from J, the gap between germline ends came to 14 bases. The CDR3 length is 15 residues. Germline V gene sequence: CDR1 SGHRS, CDR2 YFSETQ. Written as DNA, the CDR3 is TGCGCCAGCAGCTTGATCCAGGGGGACTTCAATGAGCAGTTCTTC. Translating it yields CASSLIQGDFNEQFF.

CDR3 protein: CASSLDGYEQYF. DNA for the CDR3: TGCGCCAGCAGCTTGGACGGGTACGAGCAGTACTTC. This chain uses TRBV5-1 with TRBJ2-5; D remains ambiguous. The DNA end favors TRBJ2-7, so the J call may be wrong. CDR1 is SGHRS, CDR2 YFSETQ, per germline. The CDR3 sequence is 12 residues long.

V and J are TRBV6-1 and TRBJ2-2; 7 bases are a match to TRBD1. The trim removed 2 bases at V and 3 bases at J, leaving 0 bases unmatched. Germline CDR1 MNHNS, CDR2 SASEGT. The CDR3 loop spans 14 amino acids. In DNA form, the CDR3 reads TGTGCCAGCAGTGAACAGGGGGACACCGGGGAGCTGTTTTTT. Its protein product is CASSEQGDTGELFF.

The gene calls are TRBV4-3 and TRBJ1-2; TRBD1 might be the D (5 bases). The V and J ends lost 0 bases and 3 bases respectively, with 8 bases between them. The germline gives CDR1 LGHNA, CDR2 YSLEER. The CDR3 is made up of 14 amino acids. The CDR3 here is CASSQEAGYYGYTF. The CDR3, as DNA: TGCGCCAGCAGCCAAGAGGCAGGGTACTATGGCTACACCTTC.

The CDR3 sequence is CASSLAPEERYKQKSSNEQFF. The DNA of the CDR3 is TGTGCCAGCAGCTTAGCCCCTGAGGAAAGGTATAAACAAAAATCGTCCAATGAGCAGTTCTTC. V is TRBV7-6 and J is TRBJ2-1; D unclear. CDR3 length: 21 amino acids. Germline loops: CDR1 SGHVS, CDR2 FNYEAQ. The V and J ends lost 0 bases and 6 bases respectively, with 30 bases between them.

The genes are TRBV27 and TRBJ1-6; no firm D call. Deletions cut 8 bases from V and 7 bases from J, with 15 bases between. The CDR3 runs 14 residues. The V gene's germline CDR1 is MNHEY and CDR2 SMNVEV (reference sequence). The CDR3 sequence: CASSPRGSNSPLHF. The CDR3 nucleotides read TGTGCCAGCTCACCACGAGGGTCAAATTCACCCCTCCACTTT.

CDR3 in amino acids: CASSLQLAGGPVYNEQFF. CDR3 in DNA: TGCGCCAGCAGCTTGCAACTAGCGGGAGGGCCGGTCTACAATGAGCAGTTCTTC. The V call is TRBV5-1, the J call TRBJ2-1, with 13 positions matching TRBD2. CDR1 and CDR2 from the germline V gene are SGHRS and YFSETQ. CDR3 length: 18 residues. The V gene end was trimmed by 1 base and the J gene end by 3 bases; junction bases not matched to a gene: 7.

The chain links TRBV5-1 to TRBJ1-1; D possibly corresponds to TRBD1 (6 bases). V lost 0 bases, J lost 7 bases, and 13 bases lay in between. Germline V gene sequence: CDR1 SGHRS, CDR2 YFSETQ. CDR3 length: 14 residues. Written as DNA, the CDR3 is TGCGCCAGCAGCTTGGCCGCAGGGGAAGATGAAGCTTTCTTT. It specifies CASSLAAGEDEAFF.

The chain carries TRBV4-1 and TRBJ1-2; D might be TRBD1 (5 bases). V was clipped by 3 bases and J by 1 base, with 12 bases between them. The CDR3 is 15 amino acids. From germline, CDR1 is MGHRA and CDR2 YSYEKL. The CDR3, as DNA: TGCGCCAGCAGCCAGGGGGACGGAGGTAACTATGGCTACACCTTC. This encodes CASSQGDGGNYGYTF.

This clone showed up just a few times. The rearrangement joins TRBV6-1 to TRBJ1-1; D not certain. The V and J ends lost 5 bases and 0 bases respectively, with 13 bases between them. CDR3 length equals 15 residues. Germline V gene sequence: CDR1 MNHNS, CDR2 SASEGT. In nucleotides, the CDR3 is TGTGCCAGCAGTCCCTACGGACGGTTGAACACTGAAGCTTTCTTT. As protein: CASSPYGRLNTEAFF.

V usage is TRBV27 and J usage is TRBJ1-1; unclear D gene. The CDR3 contains 14 residues. The V end was cut by 0 bases, the J end by 7 bases, with 12 bases between. Germline CDR1 MNHEY, CDR2 SMNVEV (reference sequence). CDR3: CASSLSMEGDEAFF. The CDR3, as DNA: TGTGCCAGCAGTTTATCGATGGAAGGCGATGAAGCTTTCTTT.

This sequence joins TRBV28 and TRBJ2-7; a possible D gene is TRBD1 (6 bases). There are 16 residues in the CDR3. V lost 3 bases, J lost 4 bases, and 19 bases lay in between. The germline CDR1 and CDR2 sequences are MDHEN and SYDVKM. CDR3 amino acids: CASSFQLGATTYEQYF. In DNA form, the CDR3 reads TGTGCCAGCAGTTTTCAGCTGGGGGCAACTACTTACGAGCAGTACTTC.

This chain joins TRBV9 and TRBJ1-2, with unresolved D. V shed 4 bases and J shed 2 bases, with 18 bases lying between them. This CDR3 has 16 residues. The germline gives CDR1 SGDLS, CDR2 YYNGEE. CDR3 DNA: TGTGCCAGCAGCTACCATCCGGACGGAGAAAACTATGGCTACACCTTC. Encoded protein: CASSYHPDGENYGYTF.

The gene calls are TRBV27 and TRBJ2-2, with 10 bases fitting TRBD1. Germline V gene sequence: CDR1 MNHEY, CDR2 SMNVEV (reference sequence). The CDR3 covers 17 residues. V lost 4 bases, J lost 0 bases, and 5 bases stayed unmatched. Here the CDR3 reads CASSSGQGVANTGELFF. The CDR3 region has the DNA TGTGCCAGCAGTTCTGGACAGGGGGTAGCGAACACCGGGGAGCTGTTTTTT.

This rearrangement joins TRBV9 to TRBJ2-7, with 10 bases matching TRBD1. V lost 0 bases to trimming and J lost 5 bases; unmatched junction nucleotides: 2. The CDR3 contains 14 residues. Germline lookup yields CDR1 SGDLS and CDR2 YYNGEE. CDR3 sequence: CASSVGGQGNEQYF. DNA for the CDR3: TGTGCCAGCAGCGTAGGGGGACAGGGGAACGAGCAGTACTTC. The entire variable domain, with the rest obtained from reference TRBV9 and TRBJ2-7, is as follows: DSGVTQTPKHLITATGQRVTLRCSPRSGDLSVYWYQQSLDQGLQFLIQYYNGEERAKGNILERFSAQQFPDLHSELNLSSLELGDSALYFCASSVGGQGNEQYFGPGTRLTVT.

This clone has only one observation. The chain recombines TRBV29-1 with TRBJ1-2; possible D gene TRBD1, 6 bases. V was clipped by 3 bases and J by 4 bases, with 9 bases between them. The CDR3 has 12 amino acids. Germline V gene lookup returns CDR1 SQVTM and CDR2 ANQGSEA. The CDR3 loop is CSVENRVYGYTF. In DNA, the CDR3 is TGCAGCGTTGAGAACAGGGTCTATGGCTACACCTTC. Filled out from reference TRBV29-1 and TRBJ1-2, the complete variable domain reads SAVISQKPSRDICQRGTSLTIQCQVDSQVTMMFWYRQQPGQSLTLIATANQGSEATYESGFVIDKFPISRPNLTFSTLTVSNMSPEDSSIYLCSVENRVYGYTFGSGTRLTVV.

This chain connects TRBV20-1 to TRBJ2-1; unclear D gene. The CDR3 is made up of 11 amino acids. The V end was cut by 5 bases, the J end by 4 bases, with 6 bases between. CDR1 is DFQATT, CDR2 SNEGSKA, per germline (reference sequence). For the CDR3, the DNA is TGCAGTGCTCCTTTTTACAATGAGCAGTTCTTC. Residues: CSAPFYNEQFF.

This clone was detected only once. J is TRBJ2-5 and V is TRBV7-3; the match to TRBD2 covers 13 bases. The germline V gene encodes CDR1 SGHTA and CDR2 FQGTGA. The J segment lost 3 bases and the V segment lost 5 bases, leaving 3 bases of the junction unmatched. The CDR3 spans 15 residues. The CDR3 nucleotides are TGTGCCAGCAGCCCCGGGACTAGCGGGAAAGAGACCCAGTACTTC. This translates into CASSPGTSGKETQYF.